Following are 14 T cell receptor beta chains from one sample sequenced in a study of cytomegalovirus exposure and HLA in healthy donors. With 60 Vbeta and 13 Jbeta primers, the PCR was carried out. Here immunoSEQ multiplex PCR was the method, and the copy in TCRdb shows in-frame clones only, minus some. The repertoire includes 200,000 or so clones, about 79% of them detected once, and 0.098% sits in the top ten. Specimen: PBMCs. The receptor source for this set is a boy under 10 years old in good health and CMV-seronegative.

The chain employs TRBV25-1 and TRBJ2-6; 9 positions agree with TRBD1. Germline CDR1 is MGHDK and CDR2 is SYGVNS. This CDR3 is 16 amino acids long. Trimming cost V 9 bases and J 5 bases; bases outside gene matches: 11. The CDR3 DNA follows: TGTGCCAGGAAGGGGACAGGGATGGTTCGGGCCAACGTCCTGACTTTC. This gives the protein CARKGTGMVRANVLTF.

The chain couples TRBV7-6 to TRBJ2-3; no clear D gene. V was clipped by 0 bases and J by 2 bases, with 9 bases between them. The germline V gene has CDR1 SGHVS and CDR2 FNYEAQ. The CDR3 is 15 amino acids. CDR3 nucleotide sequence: TGTGCCAGCAGCTTAGCGGCCAGATACACAGATACGCAGTATTTT. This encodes CASSLAARYTDTQYF.

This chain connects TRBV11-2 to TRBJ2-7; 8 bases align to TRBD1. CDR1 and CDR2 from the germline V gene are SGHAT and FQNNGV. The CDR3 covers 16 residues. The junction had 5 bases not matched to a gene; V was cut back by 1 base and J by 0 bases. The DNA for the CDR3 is TGTGCCAGCAGCTTAGTTCTAGGACAGGGCTCCTACGAGCAGTACTTC. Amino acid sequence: CASSLVLGQGSYEQYF.

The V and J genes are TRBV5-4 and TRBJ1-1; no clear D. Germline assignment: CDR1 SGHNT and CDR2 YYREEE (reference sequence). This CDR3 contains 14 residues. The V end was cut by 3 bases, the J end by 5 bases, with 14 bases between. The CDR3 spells CASSYERSGTEAFF. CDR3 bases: TGTGCCAGCAGCTACGAGAGATCGGGGACTGAAGCTTTCTTT.

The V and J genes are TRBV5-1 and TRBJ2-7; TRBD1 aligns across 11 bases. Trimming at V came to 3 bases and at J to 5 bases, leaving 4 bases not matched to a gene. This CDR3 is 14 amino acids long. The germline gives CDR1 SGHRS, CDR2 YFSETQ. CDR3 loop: CASSSGQGADEQYF. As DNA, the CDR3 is TGCGCCAGCAGCTCTGGACAGGGGGCGGACGAGCAGTACTTC.

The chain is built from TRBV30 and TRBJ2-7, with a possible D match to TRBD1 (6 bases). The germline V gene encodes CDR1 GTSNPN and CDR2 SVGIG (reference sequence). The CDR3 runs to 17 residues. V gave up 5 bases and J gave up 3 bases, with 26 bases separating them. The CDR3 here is CAWVPGHLKLMVYEQYF. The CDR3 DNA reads TGTGCCTGGGTTCCGGGACACCTTAAACTCATGGTCTACGAGCAGTACTTC.

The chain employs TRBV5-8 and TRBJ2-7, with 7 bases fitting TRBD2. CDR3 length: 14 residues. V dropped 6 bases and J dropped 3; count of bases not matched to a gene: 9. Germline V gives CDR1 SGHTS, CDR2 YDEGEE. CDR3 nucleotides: TGTGCCAGCACACCGGGCGTAGCGGGCTACGAGCAGTACTTC. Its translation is CASTPGVAGYEQYF.

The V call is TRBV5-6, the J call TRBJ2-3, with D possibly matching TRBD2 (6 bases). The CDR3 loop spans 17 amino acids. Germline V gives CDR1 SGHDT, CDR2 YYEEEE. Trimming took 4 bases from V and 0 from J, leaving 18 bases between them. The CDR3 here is CASSQPGRTFSTDTQYF. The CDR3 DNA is TGTGCCAGCAGCCAACCCGGGAGAACCTTTAGCACAGATACGCAGTATTTT.

The CDR3: CASSFGLRDAGPGEQFF. The CDR3 nucleotides read TGTGCCAGCAGCTTTGGCCTAAGGGACGCGGGGCCGGGCGAGCAGTTCTTC. V usage is TRBV5-6 and J usage is TRBJ2-1; D is possibly TRBD2 (6 bases). The CDR3 sequence is 17 residues long. Germline V CDR1 and CDR2: SGHDT, YYEEEE. Trimming removed 2 bases at V and 10 bases at J, with 25 bases between.

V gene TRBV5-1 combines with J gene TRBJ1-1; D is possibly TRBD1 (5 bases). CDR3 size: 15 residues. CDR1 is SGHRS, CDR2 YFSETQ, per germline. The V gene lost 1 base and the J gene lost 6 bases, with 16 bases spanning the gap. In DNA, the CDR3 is TGCGCCAGCAGCTTGAAGCAGGGAAAAATCGCTGAAGCTTTCTTT. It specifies CASSLKQGKIAEAFF.

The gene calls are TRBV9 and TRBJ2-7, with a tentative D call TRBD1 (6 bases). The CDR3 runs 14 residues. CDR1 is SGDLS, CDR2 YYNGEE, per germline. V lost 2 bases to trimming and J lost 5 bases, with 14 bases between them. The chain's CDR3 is CASSVDRYPDEQYF. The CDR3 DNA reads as TGTGCCAGCAGCGTTGACAGGTACCCGGACGAGCAGTACTTC. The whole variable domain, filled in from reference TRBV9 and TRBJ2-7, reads DSGVTQTPKHLITATGQRVTLRCSPRSGDLSVYWYQQSLDQGLQFLIQYYNGEERAKGNILERFSAQQFPDLHSELNLSSLELGDSALYFCASSVDRYPDEQYFGPGTRLTVT.

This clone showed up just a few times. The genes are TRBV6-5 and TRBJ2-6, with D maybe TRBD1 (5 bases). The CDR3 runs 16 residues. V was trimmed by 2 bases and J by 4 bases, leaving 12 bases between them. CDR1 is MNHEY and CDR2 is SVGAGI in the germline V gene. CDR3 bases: TGTGCCAGCAGTTACGCAGGGATTCTCGGGGCCAACGTCCTGACTTTC. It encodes CASSYAGILGANVLTF.

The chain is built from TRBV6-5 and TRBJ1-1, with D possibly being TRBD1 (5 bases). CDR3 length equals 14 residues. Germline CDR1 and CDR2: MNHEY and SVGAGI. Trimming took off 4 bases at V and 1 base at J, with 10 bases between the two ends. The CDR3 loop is CASSLFGGNTEAFF. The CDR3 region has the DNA TGTGCCAGCAGTTTATTCGGGGGGAACACTGAAGCTTTCTTT.

CDR3 sequence (DNA): TGTGCCAGCAGTGAAAAAATGCAGTCACCCCTCCACTTT. Its translation: CASSEKMQSPLHF. The chain links TRBV2 to TRBJ1-6, with no clear D. Between the trimmed V and J ends, which lost 2 bases and 10 bases, there was a span of 9 bases. The CDR3 runs 13 residues. Per germline, CDR1 SNHLY and CDR2 FYNNEI. The whole variable domain, filled in from reference TRBV2 and TRBJ1-6, reads EPEVTQTPSHQVTQMGQEVILRCVPISNHLYFYWYRQILGQKVEFLVSFYNNEISEKSEIFDDQFSVERPDGSNFTLKIRSTKLEDSAMYFCASSEKMQSPLHFGNGTRLTVT.